Following are 13 T cell receptor beta chains from one sample sequenced in a study of cytomegalovirus exposure and HLA in healthy donors. The PCR employed 60 Vbeta primers together with 13 Jbeta primers. The repertoire was sequenced with immunoSEQ multiplex PCR; TCRdb's copy has only in-frame clones and lacks some. This table has 95,000 to 150,000 clones, roughly four fifths appearing once. The material sequenced was PBMCs. These receptor sequences come from a man aged 40-55 years in good health and CMV-seronegative.

The rearrangement joins TRBV27 to TRBJ2-7; D may be TRBD2 (5 bases). Germline V gives CDR1 MNHEY, CDR2 SMNVEV (reference sequence). This CDR3 comprises 15 residues. V lost 3 bases to trimming and J lost 1 base, with 13 bases between them. The CDR3 bases are TGTGCCAGCAGTTTCCGCCTAGCCGGGTCCTACGAGCAGTACTTC. It translates to CASSFRLAGSYEQYF.

V usage is TRBV19 and J usage is TRBJ2-5; D gene uncertain. The CDR3 is 16 residues long. V dropped 4 bases and J dropped 5 bases, with 20 bases sitting between them. Germline-derived CDR1 and CDR2 are LNHDA and SQIVND (reference sequence). The CDR3 is CASSTRPDPPGETQYF. CDR3 sequence (DNA): TGTGCCAGTAGTACCCGGCCGGATCCTCCCGGGGAGACCCAGTACTTC.

The chain is built from TRBV4-3 and TRBJ1-2, with D perhaps matching TRBD1 (5 bases). Germline V gene data show CDR1 as LGHNA and CDR2 as YSLEER. The V end was cut by 0 bases, the J end by 5 bases, with 16 bases between. There are 16 residues in the CDR3. As DNA, the CDR3 is TGCGCCAGCAGCCAAGATCCGCATGGGGCGGATTATGGCTACACCTTC. Residues: CASSQDPHGADYGYTF.

The chain employs TRBV5-1 and TRBJ2-2; 8 bases agree with TRBD1. V lost 3 bases, J lost 4 bases, and 8 bases stayed unmatched. This CDR3 has 16 residues. Germline V CDR1 and CDR2: SGHRS, YFSETQ. The CDR3 loop is CASSSSGQGGTGELFF. The CDR3 DNA reads as TGCGCCAGCAGCTCCAGTGGACAGGGAGGCACCGGGGAGCTGTTTTTT.

Notes on this clone: Mismatch with germline at one junction end may stem from a read error. CDR3 bases: TGTGCCAGCGGCGTAGGACTAAAGTATGAGCAGTTCTTC. This encodes CASGVGLKYEQFF. The chain combines TRBV9 with TRBJ2-1; tentative D call: TRBD2 (6 bases). This CDR3 spans 13 amino acids. Germline CDR1 reads SGDLS; CDR2 reads YYNGEE.

This clone was observed once. It may be a read error: a sequence one base away is much more abundant. Distinct nucleotide sequences in the sample also encode this CDR3. The genes are TRBV6-5 and TRBJ2-7, with TRBD1 identical over 8 bases. The CDR3 sequence is 14 residues long. V trimming: 6 bases; J trimming: 4 bases; junction bases outside the gene matches: 8. Germline V gives CDR1 MNHEY, CDR2 SVGAGI. The CDR3 protein is CASSPGQGRYEQYF. The CDR3 DNA sequence: TGTGCCAGCAGCCCAGGACAGGGCCGGTACGAGCAGTACTTC.

The V call is TRBV12-5, the J call TRBJ2-5; D is unresolved. The J call is doubtful: the DNA matches TRBJ2-7 better. The CDR3 is made up of 12 amino acids. The germline gives CDR1 LGHNT, CDR2 FRNRAP. The CDR3 DNA is TGTGCTAGTGGTTTGGATGACTACGAGCAGTACTTC. It codes for CASGLDDYEQYF.

This clone appeared once. The rearrangement uses TRBV7-2 and TRBJ1-2; D possibly corresponds to TRBD1 (5 bases). This CDR3 is built from 14 residues. Germline lookup yields CDR1 SGHTA and CDR2 FQGNSA. The V end lost 1 base, the J end lost 8 bases, and 14 bases lay between the germline ends. The CDR3 protein is CASSLDYGGEGYTF. DNA for the CDR3: TGTGCCAGCAGCTTAGATTATGGGGGGGAGGGCTACACCTTC.

The rearrangement links TRBV4-2 to TRBJ2-1; 11 bases agree with TRBD2. The J segment lost 5 bases and the V segment lost 2 bases, leaving 2 bases of the junction unmatched. The CDR3 runs 15 residues. Germline V gene sequence: CDR1 LGHNA, CDR2 YNFKEQ. As DNA, the CDR3 is TGTGCCAGCAGCCAAAAACTAGCGGGAGACAATGAGCAGTTCTTC. This codes for CASSQKLAGDNEQFF.

This sequence joins TRBV18 and TRBJ1-1, with 7 bases identical to TRBD1. Germline values: CDR1 KGHSH, CDR2 LQKENI. Trimming cost V 5 bases and J 6 bases; bases outside gene matches: 12. This CDR3 region has 15 residues. As DNA, the CDR3 is TGTGCCAGCTCATCCAGCCCCAGGGGGGTACCTGAAGCTTTCTTT. Translation: CASSSSPRGVPEAFF.

The V and J genes are TRBV6-5 and TRBJ1-1, with TRBD1 as a possible D gene (6 bases). CDR1 is MNHEY and CDR2 is SVGAGI in the germline V gene. The CDR3 covers 13 residues. V gave up 7 bases and J gave up 2 bases, with 11 bases separating them. The CDR3: CASKRTVNTEAFF. The CDR3 DNA reads as TGTGCCAGCAAGAGGACAGTCAACACTGAAGCTTTCTTT.

The J gene is TRBJ2-1, the V gene TRBV28; 13 bases are a match to TRBD2. The V gene end was trimmed by 6 bases and the J gene end by 2 bases; junction bases not matched to a gene: 7. Looked up from germline, CDR1 is MDHEN and CDR2 is SYDVKM. This CDR3 comprises 17 residues. CDR3 in DNA: TGTGCCAGCAGCCGCACTAGCGGGAGGGTCACCTACAATGAGCAGTTCTTC. It yields the protein CASSRTSGRVTYNEQFF.

This clone was observed once. The chain employs TRBV19 and TRBJ1-1, with 8 bases matching TRBD1. The CDR3 sequence is 13 residues long. J gave up 2 bases and V 7 bases, and 3 bases lay outside the gene matches. Germline-derived CDR1 and CDR2 are LNHDA and SQIVND (reference sequence). The CDR3 protein is CASTDRVNTEAFF. DNA of the CDR3: TGTGCCAGTACGGACAGGGTCAACACTGAAGCTTTCTTT.